These 12 T cell receptor beta chains were all obtained from the same sample, sequenced in a study of neurological immune-mediated disorders. Using its own MiXCR run on the 5' RACE reads, TCRdb lists one record per CDR3 protein. The sample has more than 70,000 distinct CDR3 sequences; roughly a sixth are singletons. Sequenced: PBMCs. Receptors were obtained from a woman in her thirties or forties in good health.

This clonotype was seen many times. The V and J genes are TRBV12-3 or TRBV12-4 and TRBJ2-7; unclear D gene. Trimming removed 2 bases from V and 7 bases from J, with 9 bases in between. This CDR3 comprises 12 residues. The CDR3 spells CASSLRRGEQYF. DNA of the CDR3: TGTGCCAGCAGTTTACGTCGTGGTGAGCAGTACTTC.

This clonotype has a count of ten or more. V and J are TRBV5-6 and TRBJ2-5, with a possible D match to TRBD2 (7 bases). The germline CDR1 and CDR2 sequences are SGHDT and YYEEEE. The CDR3 is 17 residues long. V lost 3 bases and J 2 bases, leaving 20 bases between the germline ends. CDR3 amino acids: CASSSGRRRGIQETQYF. DNA for the CDR3: TGTGCCAGCAGCTCCGGGAGGCGAAGGGGGATTCAAGAGACCCAGTACTTC. The entire variable domain, with the rest obtained from reference TRBV5-6 and TRBJ2-5, is as follows: DAGVTQSPTHLIKTRGQQVTLRCSPKSGHDTVSWYQQALGQGPQFIFQYYEEEERQRGNFPDRFSGHQFPNYSSELNVNALLLGDSALYLCASSSGRRRGIQETQYFGPGTRLLVL.

This clonotype has a count of ten or more. The rearrangement joins TRBV5-8 to TRBJ2-7; TRBD1 agrees at 8 bases. CDR1 and CDR2 (germline): SGHTS, YDEGEE. CDR3 size: 15 residues. Trimming at V came to 3 bases and at J to 7 bases, leaving 12 bases not matched to a gene. CDR3 protein: CASSSLWQGAREQYV. The CDR3 DNA follows: TGTGCCAGCAGCTCGCTATGGCAGGGGGCAAGGGAGCAGTACGTC.

This clonotype showed up many times. V is TRBV3-1 and J is TRBJ2-1, with 7 positions matching TRBD1. The germline V gene encodes CDR1 LGHDT and CDR2 YNNKEL (reference sequence). V was pared by 0 bases and J by 1 base, with 6 bases of the junction left unmatched. This CDR3 contains 17 residues. DNA of the CDR3: TGTGCCAGCAGCCAAGATCTGGGACAGACTTCCTACAATGAGCAGTTCTTC. It specifies CASSQDLGQTSYNEQFF.

In this sample, this clonotype turned up many times. V is TRBV7-2 and J is TRBJ2-3; 7 nucleotides match TRBD1. The CDR3 loop spans 16 amino acids. The J segment lost 0 bases and the V segment lost 1 base, leaving 4 bases of the junction unmatched. In germline, CDR1 is SGHTA, CDR2 FQGNSA. Here the CDR3 reads CASSLETGASTDTQYF. The CDR3 DNA sequence: TGTGCCAGCAGCTTAGAAACAGGGGCTAGCACAGATACGCAGTATTTT.

The chain joins TRBV5-4 to TRBJ2-1; 15 positions match TRBD2. This CDR3 contains 15 residues. The germline CDR1 and CDR2 sequences are SGHNT and YYREEE (reference sequence). V was pared by 4 bases and J by 6 bases, with 2 bases of the junction left unmatched. The CDR3 protein is CASSTGLAGGNEQFF. CDR3 nucleotide sequence: TGTGCCAGCAGCACGGGACTAGCGGGGGGCAATGAGCAGTTCTTC. The variable domain in full, completed from reference TRBV5-4 and TRBJ2-1, reads ETGVTQSPTHLIKTRGQQVTLRCSSQSGHNTVSWYQQALGQGPQFIFQYYREEENGRGNFPPRFSGLQFPNYSSELNVNALELDDSALYLCASSTGLAGGNEQFFGPGTRLTVL.

In this sample, this clonotype turned up many times. The rearrangement links TRBV6-5 to TRBJ2-5, with 7 bases identical to TRBD1. V lost 5 bases and J lost 2; bases outside the gene matches: 2. Germline values: CDR1 MNHEY, CDR2 SVGAGI. This CDR3 is 13 amino acids long. CDR3 sequence reads: CASSRDRQETQYF. For the CDR3, the DNA is TGTGCCAGCAGTCGGGACAGACAAGAGACCCAGTACTTC.

This clonotype appeared many times. This chain connects TRBV4-1 to TRBJ1-6; D gene uncertain. CDR1 and CDR2 (germline): MGHRA, YSYEKL. V was pared by 1 base and J by 7 bases, with 2 bases between. The CDR3 extends over 12 amino acids. Here the CDR3 DNA reads TGCGCCAGCAGCCAAGGGAATTCACCCCTCCACTTT. Translated: CASSQGNSPLHF.

This clonotype was seen many times. CDR3 protein: CSANERGPTDTQYF. Written as DNA, the CDR3 is TGCAGTGCTAACGAGCGGGGGCCCACAGATACGCAGTATTTT. The chain joins TRBV20-1 to TRBJ2-3; 8 positions match TRBD2. The germline CDR1 and CDR2 sequences are DFQATT and SNEGSKA (reference sequence). Unmatched junction bases numbered 5, after V lost 4 bases and J lost 2 bases. The CDR3 totals 14 residues.

Ten or more counts support this clonotype. The J gene is TRBJ2-3, the V gene TRBV25-1; D gene unclear. This CDR3 is 17 amino acids long. V dropped 6 bases and J dropped 0 bases, with 19 bases sitting between them. The germline V gene encodes CDR1 MGHDK and CDR2 SYGVNS. The CDR3 sequence is CASSAPDGQWSTDTQYF. Here the CDR3 DNA reads TGTGCCAGCAGCGCCCCGGACGGCCAATGGAGCACAGATACGCAGTATTTT.

Ten or more counts support this clonotype. The chain couples TRBV5-1 to TRBJ1-2; the D gene is possibly TRBD1 (5 bases). Trimming removed 3 bases at V and 0 bases at J, with 18 bases between. There are 17 residues in the CDR3. CDR1 is SGHRS, CDR2 YFSETQ, per germline. The CDR3 is CASSSRNQGRANYGYTF. The CDR3 nucleotides read TGCGCCAGCAGCTCGCGGAATCAGGGACGGGCTAACTATGGCTACACCTTC.

The chain has TRBV7-2 and TRBJ2-2, with 9 bases lining up with TRBD1. This CDR3 spans 16 amino acids. With V trimmed by 5 bases and J by 1 base, 5 bases remained unmatched. Germline V gene sequence: CDR1 SGHTA, CDR2 FQGNSA. The CDR3 coding sequence is TGTGCCAGCAGCACATGGGACAGGGTGAACACCGGGGAGCTGTTTTTT. This codes for CASSTWDRVNTGELFF.